A selection of T cell receptor beta chains follows, all from one sample in a study of cytotoxic CD8 clonotypes in ibrutinib-treated CLL. TCRdb's table, derived via immunoSEQ multiplex PCR, lists solely in-frame clones and lacks some. The sample holds approximately 100,000 clones; approximately 82% are singletons and the top ten take about 30%. Sequences were derived from PBMCs, sampled after 12 months of ibrutinib treatment. The receptors stem from a human donor with chronic lymphocytic leukemia. CDR3s include the opening cysteine and the closing phenylalanine or tryptophan. Each record gives: J gene, CDR3 length, clone size, D gene, V gene, CDR3 protein, CDR3 DNA. D genes are given only for firm matches. Clone sizes are given selectively: once, few, many, or a class where the clone is expanded.

>TRBJ2-1|11|NA|NA|TRBV7-2
CASSLDTEQFF
TGTGCCAGCAGCTTAGACACTGAGCAGTTCTTC
>TRBJ1-1|14|NA|NA|TRBV5-1
CASRLDGLNTEAFF
TGCGCCAGCAGACTGGACGGCTTAAACACTGAAGCTTTCTTT
>TRBJ1-1|14|NA|NA|TRBV9
CASSLASGATEAFF
TGTGCCAGCAGCTTAGCCTCGGGGGCCACTGAAGCTTTCTTT
>TRBJ2-4|14|NA|NA|TRBV19
CASNVDRAKNIQYF
TGTGCCAGTAATGTCGACCGAGCCAAAAACATTCAGTACTTC
>TRBJ2-5|14|once|TRBD2|TRBV2
CASSIPGGVETQYF
TGTGCCAGCAGTATTCCTGGGGGGGTAGAGACCCAGTACTTC
>TRBJ1-2|12|NA|NA|TRBV29-1
CSVGAPNYGYTF
TGCAGCGTTGGAGCTCCTAACTATGGCTACACCTTC
>TRBJ1-5|14|NA|NA|TRBV7-9
CASSIGDAYQPQHF
TGTGCCAGCTCCATCGGGGACGCGTATCAGCCCCAGCATTTT
>TRBJ1-1|15|NA|NA|TRBV6-5
CASSRPAPPFTEAFF
TGTGCCAGCAGCCGACCGGCCCCCCCCTTCACTGAAGCTTTCTTT
>TRBJ1-5|14|NA|NA|TRBV6-1
CASTAERRGEPQHF
TGTGCCAGCACCGCCGAGAGACGCGGGGAGCCCCAGCATTTT
>TRBJ2-1|14|NA|TRBD1|TRBV7-2
CASTGGQAYNEQFF
TGTGCCAGTACTGGGGGACAGGCTTACAATGAGCAGTTCTTC
>TRBJ2-1|14|NA|NA|TRBV19
CASSTGRGNNEQFF
TGTGCCAGTAGTACCGGACGGGGGAACAATGAGCAGTTCTTC
>TRBJ2-7|12|few|NA|TRBV30
CAWSSLSYEQYF
TGTGCCTGGAGCTCCCTCTCCTACGAGCAGTACTTC
>TRBJ1-2|16|NA|TRBD1|TRBV28
CASSSITGARTMDYTF
TGTGCCAGCAGTTCAATAACAGGGGCCCGAACTATGGACTACACCTTC
>TRBJ2-7|14|once|NA|TRBV7-2
CASSLRQTSYEQYF
TGTGCCAGCAGCTTAAGACAGACCTCCTACGAGCAGTACTTC
>TRBJ1-6|17|NA|NA|TRBV12-2
CASRFQSTGSYNSPLHF
TGTGCAAGTCGCTTCCAGAGTACGGGGTCATATAATTCACCCCTCCACTTT
>TRBJ2-2|15|NA|TRBD2|TRBV27
CASGPGLGNTGELFF
TGTGCCAGCGGGCCGGGACTAGGGAACACCGGGGAGCTGTTTTTT
>TRBJ2-3|16|NA|TRBD2|TRBV4-2
CASSQDGTSGGDTQYF
TGTGCCAGCAGCCAAGACGGGACTAGCGGGGGAGATACGCAGTATTTT
>TRBJ1-2|13|few|NA|TRBV10-1
CASSESQGFGYTF
TGCGCCAGCAGTGAGTCGCAGGGGTTCGGCTACACCTTC